Listed here are 22 T cell receptor beta chains from one sample, sequenced in a study of CD8+ T cells in alopecia areata. Treatment: oral pan-JAK inhibitor, 5-10 mg twice daily. Following extraction, RNA underwent reverse transcription to cDNA, which served as the sequencing template. Sequenced by immunoSEQ multiplex PCR; TCRdb stores in-frame clones only, minus some. The data hold about 200,000 clones, with about three fifths observed a single time. The specimen was CD4+ T cells sorted from blood, collected at week 24, from a patient treated with tofacitinib. The source is a human donor with alopecia areata.

This sequence joins TRBV30 and TRBJ2-3, with D unclear. The CDR3 totals 14 residues. Per germline, CDR1 GTSNPN and CDR2 SVGIG (reference sequence). The V gene lost 1 base and the J gene lost 2 bases, with 10 bases spanning the gap. The CDR3: CAWSAILPTDTQYF. DNA of the CDR3: TGTGCCTGGAGTGCGATCTTACCCACAGATACGCAGTATTTT.

This clone was observed a few times. The chain uses TRBV19 and TRBJ1-5; the D is unclear. The CDR3 runs to 16 residues. Germline loops: CDR1 LNHDA, CDR2 SQIVND (reference sequence). With 7 bases removed from V and 1 base from J, the gap between germline ends came to 17 bases. CDR3: CASKALSGSSNQPQHF. For the CDR3, the DNA is TGTGCCAGTAAGGCCCTATCTGGGTCGAGCAATCAGCCCCAGCATTTT.

The V call is TRBV5-6, the J call TRBJ2-1; possibly TRBD1 for D (5 bases). V shed 0 bases and J shed 7 bases, with 14 bases lying between them. The CDR3 has 15 amino acids. Germline lookup yields CDR1 SGHDT and CDR2 YYEEEE. CDR3 nucleotides: TGTGCCAGCAGCTTGGGGGGCGTCGGGCTTAATGAGCAGTTCTTC. It is translated as CASSLGGVGLNEQFF.

This chain connects TRBV29-1 to TRBJ1-1; no reliable D call. Trimming removed 6 bases from V and 1 base from J, with 9 bases in between. The CDR3 length is 12 residues. The germline gives CDR1 SQVTM, CDR2 ANQGSEA. The CDR3 DNA sequence: TGCAGCGTCGTCGGATGGAACACTGAAGCTTTCTTT. Translated, it gives CSVVGWNTEAFF.

The chain recombines TRBV2 with TRBJ1-1, with TRBD1 matching 8 bases. The CDR3 is 14 amino acids. V was clipped by 5 bases and J by 5 bases; unmatched bases: 7. Germline V lookup: CDR1 SNHLY, CDR2 FYNNEI. The CDR3 protein is CASSLTGVGTEAFF. For the CDR3, the DNA is TGTGCCAGCAGTCTGACAGGGGTAGGGACTGAAGCTTTCTTT.

The chain links TRBV29-1 to TRBJ1-1; D unresolved. The length of the CDR3 is 16 residues. The V gene's germline CDR1 is SQVTM and CDR2 ANQGSEA. V was trimmed by 6 bases and J by 0 bases, leaving 20 bases between them. CDR3 in DNA: TGCAGCGTACTTGAGGGAAAGAAACTAATGAACACTGAAGCTTTCTTT. This translates into CSVLEGKKLMNTEAFF.

Written as DNA, the CDR3 is TGTGCCAGTAGTATCTCGGCAGGGGGCGTGAACACTGAAGCTTTCTTT. This translates into CASSISAGGVNTEAFF. This chain uses TRBV19 with TRBJ1-1; TRBD1 aligns across 8 bases. This CDR3 is built from 16 residues. Germline CDR1 is LNHDA and CDR2 is SQIVND (reference sequence). J was trimmed by 0 bases and V by 3 bases; bases with no gene match: 6.

The chain combines TRBV6-1 with TRBJ1-2; D remains ambiguous. Germline-derived CDR1 and CDR2 are MNHNS and SASEGT. The germline V and J ends were trimmed by 4 bases and 1 base, with 16 bases remaining between them. The CDR3 loop spans 16 amino acids. The CDR3 is CASSATARVLNYGYTF. CDR3 bases: TGTGCCAGCAGTGCTACTGCCAGAGTACTTAACTATGGCTACACCTTC.

This clone was seen more than once but under ten times. This sequence joins TRBV2 and TRBJ1-2; 7 positions match TRBD1. V gave up 8 bases and J gave up 7 bases; unmatched junction bases: 4. The CDR3 length is 11 residues. Germline CDR1 is SNHLY and CDR2 is FYNNEI. CDR3 in DNA: TGTGCCAGCCGACAGGGAAGTGGCTACACCTTC. Translated: CASRQGSGYTF.

The chain is built from TRBV29-1 and TRBJ2-1, with 7 bases aligning to TRBD2. Trimming removed 3 bases from V and 4 bases from J; junction bases left unmatched: 6. This CDR3 is 14 amino acids long. Germline V lookup: CDR1 SQVTM, CDR2 ANQGSEA. Here the CDR3 reads CSVDTAGIYNEQFF. The CDR3 DNA sequence: TGCAGCGTTGACACAGCGGGGATATACAATGAGCAGTTCTTC.

This clone has more than one count but fewer than ten. The V call is TRBV6-5, the J call TRBJ2-6; weak D call: TRBD2 (5 bases). Germline V gives CDR1 MNHEY, CDR2 SVGAGI. The CDR3 is made up of 15 amino acids. Trimming pared 4 bases from V and 2 bases from J, leaving 9 bases between. The CDR3 DNA is TGTGCCAGCAGTTCTGTCGGGGCTGGGGCCAACGTCCTGACTTTC. As protein: CASSSVGAGANVLTF.

This rearrangement joins TRBV4-3 to TRBJ1-4; D not certain. The V gene's germline CDR1 is LGHNA and CDR2 YSLEER. This CDR3 comprises 14 residues. Trimming shortened V by 1 base and J by 4 bases, and 7 bases separated the two germline ends. In DNA, the CDR3 is TGCGCCAGCAGCCAAGGCACTTATAATGAAAAACTGTTTTTT. It codes for CASSQGTYNEKLFF.

The genes are TRBV14 and TRBJ1-1; D unresolved. V was cut by 1 base and J by 6 bases, with 6 bases left in between. The CDR3 consists of 12 residues. Germline V gene data show CDR1 as SGHDN and CDR2 as FVKESK. CDR3 amino acids: CASSQVYPEAFF. In DNA form, the CDR3 reads TGTGCCAGCAGCCAAGTTTATCCTGAAGCTTTCTTT.

The chain uses TRBV2 and TRBJ2-1, with TRBD2 identical over 8 bases. CDR1 is SNHLY, CDR2 FYNNEI, per germline. The CDR3 spans 13 residues. With 6 bases clipped from V and 6 bases from J, the junction kept 4 bases outside the gene matches. The CDR3 DNA reads as TGTGCCAGCAGACGAGCGGGGGTCAATGAGCAGTTCTTC. Translated, it gives CASRRAGVNEQFF.

The rearrangement links TRBV19 to TRBJ2-3, with TRBD2 matching 7 bases. V lost 10 bases, J lost 0 bases, and 10 bases stayed unmatched. Per the germline V gene, CDR1 is LNHDA and CDR2 is SQIVND (reference sequence). This CDR3 spans 15 amino acids. The CDR3 coding sequence is TGTGCCACCAAAGCGGGAAAATATAGCACAGATACGCAGTATTTT. Translation gives CATKAGKYSTDTQYF.

The chain carries TRBV30 and TRBJ1-5; 7 bases map to TRBD1. Germline trimming cut 4 bases from V and 2 bases from J; bases unmatched to any gene: 2. This CDR3 contains 13 residues. Germline-derived CDR1 and CDR2 are GTSNPN and SVGIG (reference sequence). CDR3: CAWNRGGNQPQHF. CDR3 bases: TGTGCCTGGAACAGGGGCGGCAATCAGCCCCAGCATTTT.

The V and J genes are TRBV30 and TRBJ1-4, with 8 bases fitting TRBD1. Germline V CDR1 and CDR2: GTSNPN, SVGIG (reference sequence). The CDR3 is 14 residues long. V was clipped by 4 bases and J by 7 bases; unmatched bases: 8. The CDR3 DNA follows: TGTGCCTGGACCGACAGGGGCTTGTTTGAAAAACTGTTTTTT. Amino acid sequence: CAWTDRGLFEKLFF.

The CDR3 sequence: CASSPRGLSEKLFF. Here the CDR3 DNA reads TGTGCCAGCAGCCCTAGGGGGCTGAGTGAAAAACTGTTTTTT. The gene calls are TRBV7-2 and TRBJ1-4, with 7 bases that match TRBD1. CDR1 and CDR2 (germline): SGHTA, FQGNSA. The CDR3 is 14 amino acids. V trimming: 5 bases; J trimming: 7 bases; junction bases outside the gene matches: 7.

The chain couples TRBV5-1 to TRBJ1-6; no clear D. The germline gives CDR1 SGHRS, CDR2 YFSETQ. Trimming cost V 2 bases and J 8 bases, with 14 bases left between them. CDR3 size: 15 residues. The CDR3 reads CASSFAVAVYSPLHF. In DNA form, the CDR3 reads TGCGCCAGCAGCTTTGCTGTAGCGGTTTATTCACCCCTCCACTTT.

V gene TRBV2 combines with J gene TRBJ2-3, with D possibly being TRBD2 (5 bases). The germline V and J ends were trimmed by 4 bases and 2 bases, with 13 bases remaining between them. This CDR3 region has 15 residues. Per germline, CDR1 SNHLY and CDR2 FYNNEI. CDR3 DNA: TGTGCCAGCAGTGTTGAGGACTCCAACACAGATACGCAGTATTTT. This encodes CASSVEDSNTDTQYF. Variable domain in full (rest from reference TRBV2 and TRBJ2-3): EPEVTQTPSHQVTQMGQEVILRCVPISNHLYFYWYRQILGQKVEFLVSFYNNEISEKSEIFDDQFSVERPDGSNFTLKIRSTKLEDSAMYFCASSVEDSNTDTQYFGPGTRLTVL.

This chain connects TRBV29-1 to TRBJ1-1; 10 positions agree with TRBD1. The germline V gene encodes CDR1 SQVTM and CDR2 ANQGSEA. After removal of 6 bases from V and 5 bases from J, the junction contained 6 bases not matched to a gene. The CDR3 length is 13 residues. In DNA form, the CDR3 reads TGCAGCGTATCGACAGGGGGCGAGACTGAAGCTTTCTTT. Its protein product is CSVSTGGETEAFF.

The V and J genes are TRBV14 and TRBJ1-2; D ambiguous. V lost 4 bases to trimming and J lost 2 bases, with 5 bases between them. This CDR3 comprises 12 residues. Germline V lookup: CDR1 SGHDN, CDR2 FVKESK. The CDR3 region has the DNA TGTGCCAGCAGCCTAAACAACTATGGCTACACCTTC. Translated: CASSLNNYGYTF.